These T cell receptor beta chains were read from a single sample in a study of control samples from healthy donors and cancer patients. Profiled with immunoSEQ multiplex PCR; TCRdb holds only in-frame clones, not every one. The table includes tens of thousands of clones, around four fifths detected once. Sequenced material: blood. Receptors were obtained from a young man in good health. Both conserved end residues are part of each CDR3. D genes are given only for firm matches. A row's size may be missing; if present it is once, few, many or a size class.

V gene: TRBV5-1; D gene: TRBD2; J gene: TRBJ2-3; clone size: .; CDR3 DNA: TGCGCCAGCAGCTTCGGGGACTACACAGATACGCAGTATTTT; CDR3 protein: CASSFGDYTDTQYF
V gene: TRBV7-2; D gene: .; J gene: TRBJ1-1; clone size: .; CDR3 DNA: TGTGCCAGCTCCCCCCGGTGGACTGAAGCTTTCTTT; CDR3 protein: CASSPRWTEAFF
V gene: TRBV18; D gene: .; J gene: TRBJ1-2; clone size: .; CDR3 DNA: TGTGCCAGCTCACCCGAATTCAGTCGCACTAACTATGGCTACACCTTC; CDR3 protein: CASSPEFSRTNYGYTF
V gene: TRBV30; D gene: .; J gene: TRBJ2-2; clone size: .; CDR3 DNA: TGTGCCTGGAGGCCAGGCAGGGGAACCGGGGAGCTGTTTTTT; CDR3 protein: CAWRPGRGTGELFF
V gene: TRBV11-3; D gene: .; J gene: TRBJ2-2; clone size: .; CDR3 DNA: TGTGCCAGCAGCGATAACACCGGGGAGCTGTTTTTT; CDR3 protein: CASSDNTGELFF
V gene: TRBV5-6; D gene: .; J gene: TRBJ1-1; clone size: .; CDR3 DNA: TGTGCCAGCAGCCTTTATGGGCAGGGGAGCACTGAAGCTTTCTTT; CDR3 protein: CASSLYGQGSTEAFF
V gene: TRBV30; D gene: TRBD2; J gene: TRBJ2-1; clone size: .; CDR3 DNA: TGTGCCTGGGAGGGACTAGCGGGGGGGAGCTCCTACAATGAGCAGTTCTTC; CDR3 protein: CAWEGLAGGSSYNEQFF
V gene: TRBV30; D gene: .; J gene: TRBJ2-7; clone size: .; CDR3 DNA: TGTGCCTTATCCGGGACCACCTCCTACGAGCAGTACTTC; CDR3 protein: CALSGTTSYEQYF
V gene: TRBV30; D gene: .; J gene: TRBJ1-3; clone size: .; CDR3 DNA: TGTGCCTGGAATGCTAGGCCCCACTCTGGAAACACCATATATTTT; CDR3 protein: CAWNARPHSGNTIYF
V gene: TRBV7-9; D gene: TRBD1; J gene: TRBJ2-7; clone size: .; CDR3 DNA: TGTGCCAGCAGCTTTAATGACAGGGGGGACGAGCAGTACTTC; CDR3 protein: CASSFNDRGDEQYF
V gene: TRBV25-1; D gene: .; J gene: TRBJ2-5; clone size: once; CDR3 DNA: TGTGCCAGCAGTGAGACGGGGAACTTCCGAACCCAGTACTTC; CDR3 protein: CASSETGNFRTQYF
V gene: TRBV27; D gene: .; J gene: TRBJ2-7; clone size: .; CDR3 DNA: TGTGCCAGCAGTTTATCGAGTGAGGGCCCCTACGAGCAGTACTTC; CDR3 protein: CASSLSSEGPYEQYF
V gene: TRBV5-1; D gene: .; J gene: TRBJ1-1; clone size: .; CDR3 DNA: TGCGCCAGCAGCTTTACAGAACCCATGAACACTGAAGCTTTCTTT; CDR3 protein: CASSFTEPMNTEAFF
V gene: TRBV19; D gene: .; J gene: TRBJ1-2; clone size: .; CDR3 DNA: TGTGCCCGGAATGGGGCAGGGAAGAAGGGCTACACCTTC; CDR3 protein: CARNGAGKKGYTF
V gene: TRBV7-9; D gene: .; J gene: TRBJ1-5; clone size: .; CDR3 DNA: TGTGCCAGCAGCTTAGGGCCGGGGAATCAGCCCCAGCATTTT; CDR3 protein: CASSLGPGNQPQHF
V gene: TRBV19; D gene: TRBD2; J gene: TRBJ2-7; clone size: .; CDR3 DNA: TGTGCCAGTATAGAAGGCGGGGGATTCTACGAGCAGTACTTC; CDR3 protein: CASIEGGGFYEQYF
V gene: TRBV20-1; D gene: .; J gene: TRBJ2-5; clone size: .; CDR3 DNA: TGCAGTGCCGAAAGACGGGAGACCCAGTACTTC; CDR3 protein: CSAERRETQYF
V gene: TRBV19; D gene: TRBD1; J gene: TRBJ1-6; clone size: .; CDR3 DNA: TGTGCCAGTAAGGAAGCAGGGGGCACCTATAATTCACCCCTCCACTTT; CDR3 protein: CASKEAGGTYNSPLHF
V gene: TRBV19; D gene: TRBD2; J gene: TRBJ2-2; clone size: once; CDR3 DNA: TGTGCCAGTACTAGCGGGGGTCTTTCGCTGTTTTTT; CDR3 protein: CASTSGGLSLFF
V gene: TRBV12-3/TRBV12-4; D gene: .; J gene: TRBJ1-2; clone size: .; CDR3 DNA: TGTGCCAGCAGTTCTTCAGGGGACTATGGCTACACCTTC; CDR3 protein: CASSSSGDYGYTF
V gene: TRBV2; D gene: .; J gene: TRBJ1-3; clone size: .; CDR3 DNA: TGTGCCAGCAGTCAAGACAGCTCTGGAAACACCATATATTTT; CDR3 protein: CASSQDSSGNTIYF
V gene: TRBV29-1; D gene: TRBD1; J gene: TRBJ2-7; clone size: .; CDR3 DNA: TGCAGCGTTGCTCAGGGACAGGGTTCCTACGAGCAGTACTTC; CDR3 protein: CSVAQGQGSYEQYF
V gene: TRBV5-5; D gene: .; J gene: TRBJ1-4; clone size: .; CDR3 DNA: TGTGCCAGCAGCTTGGTGGTCGGACAGATGAATGAAAAACTGTTTTTT; CDR3 protein: CASSLVVGQMNEKLFF
V gene: TRBV6-5; D gene: .; J gene: TRBJ1-2; clone size: .; CDR3 DNA: TGTGCCAGCAGTTACCAAGGCATCTATGGCTACACCTTC; CDR3 protein: CASSYQGIYGYTF
V gene: TRBV7-9; D gene: .; J gene: TRBJ2-7; clone size: once; CDR3 DNA: TGTGCCAGCAGCTTAGTGGGCGGAACCTACGAGCAGTACTTC; CDR3 protein: CASSLVGGTYEQYF
V gene: TRBV6-5; D gene: TRBD1; J gene: TRBJ1-5; clone size: .; CDR3 DNA: TGTGCCAGCAGTAGAGACAGGGGTAGCAATCAGCCCCAGCATTTT; CDR3 protein: CASSRDRGSNQPQHF
V gene: TRBV5-1; D gene: .; J gene: TRBJ2-3; clone size: few; CDR3 DNA: TGCGCCAGCAGCTTGGTAGGCTACACAGATACGCAGTATTTT; CDR3 protein: CASSLVGYTDTQYF
V gene: TRBV28; D gene: .; J gene: TRBJ1-6; clone size: .; CDR3 DNA: TGTGCCAGCACTGCAGGTGGTAATTCACCCCTCCACTTT; CDR3 protein: CASTAGGNSPLHF
V gene: TRBV27; D gene: TRBD2; J gene: TRBJ2-3; clone size: .; CDR3 DNA: TGTGCCAGCAGTTCGCACCCTAGACTAGCGGGGGGGCGCGGCACAGATACGCAGTATTTT; CDR3 protein: CASSSHPRLAGGRGTDTQYF
V gene: TRBV5-4; D gene: .; J gene: TRBJ1-2; clone size: .; CDR3 DNA: TGTGCCAGCAGCTTGGGCAGTCAGGGGAGGGGGTATGGCTACACCTTC; CDR3 protein: CASSLGSQGRGYGYTF
V gene: TRBV19; D gene: .; J gene: TRBJ1-2; clone size: .; CDR3 DNA: TGTGCCAGTAGATTAGAGGGCCCCAAAGGGGGCTACACCTTC; CDR3 protein: CASRLEGPKGGYTF
V gene: TRBV19; D gene: .; J gene: TRBJ2-5; clone size: few; CDR3 DNA: TGTGCCAGTAGTACTTCGGAGACCCAGTACTTC; CDR3 protein: CASSTSETQYF
V gene: TRBV5-1; D gene: .; J gene: TRBJ2-1; clone size: .; CDR3 DNA: TGCGCCAGCAGCCCCGGACACTCTACGGAAGAGCAGTTCTTC; CDR3 protein: CASSPGHSTEEQFF
V gene: TRBV19; D gene: TRBD1; J gene: TRBJ1-3; clone size: .; CDR3 DNA: TGTGCCAGTACCCTGGGACAGGGGGCTGGAAACACCATATATTTT; CDR3 protein: CASTLGQGAGNTIYF
V gene: TRBV3-1/TRBV3-2; D gene: .; J gene: TRBJ2-3; clone size: .; CDR3 DNA: TGTGCCAGCAGCCATAGCAGGTCTGATACGCAGTATTTT; CDR3 protein: CASSHSRSDTQYF
V gene: TRBV30; D gene: .; J gene: TRBJ1-5; clone size: .; CDR3 DNA: TGTGCCTGGAGCCGACAGTCCAATCAGCCCCAGCATTTT; CDR3 protein: CAWSRQSNQPQHF
V gene: TRBV21-1; D gene: .; J gene: TRBJ2-1; clone size: .; CDR3 DNA: TGTGCCAGCAGCAAAGCGGGAGACAGGGCAAAAGAGCAGTTCTTC; CDR3 protein: CASSKAGDRAKEQFF
V gene: TRBV6-5; D gene: .; J gene: TRBJ1-6; clone size: few; CDR3 DNA: TGTGCCAGCAGACACGGGGGTTCACCCCTCCACTTT; CDR3 protein: CASRHGGSPLHF
V gene: TRBV5-1; D gene: TRBD1; J gene: TRBJ2-7; clone size: .; CDR3 DNA: TGCGCCAGCAGCTTGGAAGGGACAGGGAACTACGAGCAGTACTTC; CDR3 protein: CASSLEGTGNYEQYF
V gene: TRBV19; D gene: .; J gene: TRBJ1-5; clone size: .; CDR3 DNA: TGTGCCAGTAGTAAACAGAGACTTAATCAGCCCCAGCATTTT; CDR3 protein: CASSKQRLNQPQHF
V gene: TRBV5-1; D gene: TRBD1; J gene: TRBJ2-3; clone size: .; CDR3 DNA: TGCGCCAGCAGCACTTCCACAGGGGCAGATACGCAGTATTTT; CDR3 protein: CASSTSTGADTQYF
V gene: TRBV28; D gene: .; J gene: TRBJ2-4; clone size: .; CDR3 DNA: TGTGCCAGCAGTTTTGGGGGGCCCCGCCAAAACATTCAGTACTTC; CDR3 protein: CASSFGGPRQNIQYF
V gene: TRBV6-5; D gene: TRBD1; J gene: TRBJ1-1; clone size: .; CDR3 DNA: TGTGCCAGCAGGACGTACCAGGGGGCTAACACTGAAGCTTTCTTT; CDR3 protein: CASRTYQGANTEAFF
V gene: TRBV11-3; D gene: .; J gene: TRBJ1-1; clone size: .; CDR3 DNA: TGTGCCAGCAGCTCCCGGGGCACCGAGAACACTGAAGCTTTCTTT; CDR3 protein: CASSSRGTENTEAFF
V gene: TRBV7-9; D gene: .; J gene: TRBJ1-1; clone size: .; CDR3 DNA: TGTGCCAGCAGCTTACGAGTAATGGGAGGGAGAGCTGAAGCTTTCTTT; CDR3 protein: CASSLRVMGGRAEAFF
V gene: TRBV6-5; D gene: .; J gene: TRBJ1-5; clone size: .; CDR3 DNA: TGTGCCAGTTCCGGGGAGATTAGCAATCAGCCCCAGCATTTT; CDR3 protein: CASSGEISNQPQHF